The clone carrying this T cell receptor beta chain has ten or more counts. This sample is part of a study of early T cells in non-severe SARS-CoV-2 infection. One entry per CDR3 protein, called by TCRdb with MiXCR from the 5' RACE reads. The sample records under 70,000 distinct CDR3 sequences, 5.9% being singletons. Germline assignment: CDR1 DFQATT and CDR2 SNEGSKA (reference sequence). With V trimmed by 4 bases and J by 6 bases, 7 bases remained unmatched. The CDR3 has 15 residues. This TCR derives from an adult who was a healthcare worker with PCR-confirmed SARS-CoV-2 infection or an uninfected control (not recorded which). The V gene is TRBV20-1, the J gene TRBJ2-3, with 13 bases fitting TRBD2. Sequences were derived from whole blood, sampled at baseline. CDR3 sequence reads: CSAIGLAGAKDTQYF. CDR3 nucleotide sequence: TGCAGTGCTATTGGACTAGCGGGAGCCAAGGATACGCAGTATTTT.